This TCR beta chain was profiled in a study of technical replicates of blood from a handful of donors. The protocol was immunoSEQ multiplex PCR, while the TCRdb copy is restricted to in-frame clones and leaves out a portion. The sample has approximately 81,000 clones, around 95% seen once. CDR1 SGHVS and CDR2 FNYEAQ come from the germline V gene. This CDR3 comprises 15 residues. Trimming removed 1 base at V and 2 bases at J, with 10 bases between. The source material was T cells isolated from PBMCs. This sequence originates from a human donor in good health. The chain employs TRBV7-6 and TRBJ2-3; TRBD2 might be the D (6 bases). Written as DNA, the CDR3 is TGTGCCAGCAGCTTAGATCCGGGAGTCACAGATACGCAGTATTTT. It yields the protein CASSLDPGVTDTQYF.